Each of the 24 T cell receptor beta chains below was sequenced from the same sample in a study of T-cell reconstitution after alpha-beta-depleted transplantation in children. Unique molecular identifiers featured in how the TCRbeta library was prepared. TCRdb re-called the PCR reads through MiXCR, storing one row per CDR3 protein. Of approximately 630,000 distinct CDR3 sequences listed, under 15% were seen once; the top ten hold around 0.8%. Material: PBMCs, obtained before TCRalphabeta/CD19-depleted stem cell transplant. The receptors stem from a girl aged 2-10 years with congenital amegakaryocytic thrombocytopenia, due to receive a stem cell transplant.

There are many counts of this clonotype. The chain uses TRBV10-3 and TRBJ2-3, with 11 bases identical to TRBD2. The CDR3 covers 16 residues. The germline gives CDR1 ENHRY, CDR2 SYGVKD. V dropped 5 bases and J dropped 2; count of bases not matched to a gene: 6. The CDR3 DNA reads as TGTGCCATCAGTTCGCCGGGACTAGCGGACACAGATACGCAGTATTTT. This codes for CAISSPGLADTDTQYF.

CDR3 residues: CSASPGNSNQPQHF. In nucleotides, the CDR3 is TGCAGTGCCAGCCCCGGGAATAGCAATCAGCCCCAGCATTTT. The gene calls are TRBV20-1 and TRBJ1-5; D is undetermined. Germline-derived CDR1 and CDR2 are DFQATT and SNEGSKA (reference sequence). The CDR3 spans 14 residues. V was cut by 6 bases and J by 0 bases, with 12 bases left in between.

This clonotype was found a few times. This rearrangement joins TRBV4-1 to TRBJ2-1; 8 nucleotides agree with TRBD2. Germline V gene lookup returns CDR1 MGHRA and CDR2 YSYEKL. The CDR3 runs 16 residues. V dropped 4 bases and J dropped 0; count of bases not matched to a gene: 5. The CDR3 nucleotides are TGCGCCAGCAGCCCAACTAGCGGCCGCTCCTACAATGAGCAGTTCTTC. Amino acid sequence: CASSPTSGRSYNEQFF.

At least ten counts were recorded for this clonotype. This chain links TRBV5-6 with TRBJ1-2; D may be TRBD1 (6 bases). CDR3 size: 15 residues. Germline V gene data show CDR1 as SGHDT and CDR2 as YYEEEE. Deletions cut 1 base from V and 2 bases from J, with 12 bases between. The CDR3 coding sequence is TGTGCCAGCAGCTTGTACAGGACAGTCAACTATGGCTACACCTTC. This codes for CASSLYRTVNYGYTF. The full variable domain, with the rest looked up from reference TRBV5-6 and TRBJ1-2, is DAGVTQSPTHLIKTRGQQVTLRCSPKSGHDTVSWYQQALGQGPQFIFQYYEEEERQRGNFPDRFSGHQFPNYSSELNVNALLLGDSALYLCASSLYRTVNYGYTFGSGTRLTVV.

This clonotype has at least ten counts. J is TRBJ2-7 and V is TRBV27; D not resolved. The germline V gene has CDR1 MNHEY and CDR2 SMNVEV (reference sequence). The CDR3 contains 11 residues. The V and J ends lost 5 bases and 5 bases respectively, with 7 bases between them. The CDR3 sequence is CASSHQNEQYF. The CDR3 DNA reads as TGTGCCAGCAGTCATCAGAACGAGCAGTACTTC.

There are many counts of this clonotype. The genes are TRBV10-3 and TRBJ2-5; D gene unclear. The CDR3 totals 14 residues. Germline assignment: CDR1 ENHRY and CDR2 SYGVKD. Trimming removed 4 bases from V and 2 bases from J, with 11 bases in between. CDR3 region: CAISAPGPQETQYF. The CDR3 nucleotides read TGTGCCATCAGTGCTCCGGGCCCACAAGAGACCCAGTACTTC.

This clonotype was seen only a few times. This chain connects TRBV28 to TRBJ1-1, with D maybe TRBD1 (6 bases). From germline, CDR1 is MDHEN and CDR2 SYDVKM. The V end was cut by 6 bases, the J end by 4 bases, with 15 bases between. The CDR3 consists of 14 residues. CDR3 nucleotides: TGTGCCAGCAGCGGGGGGCGCGGGGGCACTGAAGCTTTCTTT. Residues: CASSGGRGGTEAFF. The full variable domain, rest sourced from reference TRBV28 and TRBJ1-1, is DVKVTQSSRYLVKRTGEKVFLECVQDMDHENMFWYRQDPGLGLRLIYFSYDVKMKEKGDIPEGYSVSREKKERFSLILESASTNQTSMYLCASSGGRGGTEAFFGQGTRLTVV.

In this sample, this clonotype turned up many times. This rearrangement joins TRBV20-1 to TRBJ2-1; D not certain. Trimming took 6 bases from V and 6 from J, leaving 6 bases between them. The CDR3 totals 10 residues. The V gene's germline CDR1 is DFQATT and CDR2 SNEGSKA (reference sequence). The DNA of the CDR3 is TGCAGTGCCCCTGGCAATGAGCAGTTCTTC. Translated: CSAPGNEQFF.

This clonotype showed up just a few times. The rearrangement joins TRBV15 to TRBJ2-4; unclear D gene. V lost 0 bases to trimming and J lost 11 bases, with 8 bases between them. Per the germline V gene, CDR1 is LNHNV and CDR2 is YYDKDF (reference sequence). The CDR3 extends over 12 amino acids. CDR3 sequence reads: CATSRDHRVQYF. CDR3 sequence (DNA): TGTGCCACCAGCAGAGATCACCGGGTTCAGTACTTC. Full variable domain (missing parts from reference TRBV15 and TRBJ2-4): DAMVIQNPRYQVTQFGKPVTLSCSQTLNHNVMYWYQQKSSQAPKLLFHYYDKDFNNEADTPDNFQSRRPNTSFCFLDIRSPGLGDTAMYLCATSRDHRVQYFGAGTRLSVL.

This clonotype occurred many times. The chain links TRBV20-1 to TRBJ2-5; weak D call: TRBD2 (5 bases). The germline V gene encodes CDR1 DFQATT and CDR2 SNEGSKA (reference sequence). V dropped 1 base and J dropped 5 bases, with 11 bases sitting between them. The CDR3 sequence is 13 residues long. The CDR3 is CSARAAVLETQYF. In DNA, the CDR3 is TGCAGTGCTAGAGCAGCGGTCTTGGAGACCCAGTACTTC.

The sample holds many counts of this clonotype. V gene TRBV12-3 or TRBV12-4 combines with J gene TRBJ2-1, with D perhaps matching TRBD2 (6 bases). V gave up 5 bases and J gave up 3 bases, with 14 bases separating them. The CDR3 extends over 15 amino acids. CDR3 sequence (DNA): TGTGCCAGCAGTATCCGGGACTTCCTCTACAATGAGCAGTTCTTC. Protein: CASSIRDFLYNEQFF.

The CDR3 sequence: CATEGAEAKNIQYF. The CDR3 region has the DNA TGTGCCACCGAAGGGGCGGAAGCCAAAAACATTCAGTACTTC. The chain is built from TRBV10-3 and TRBJ2-4, with D tentatively TRBD1 (5 bases). Germline CDR1 ENHRY, CDR2 SYGVKD. The V and J ends lost 10 bases and 0 bases respectively, with 13 bases between them. The CDR3 is made up of 14 amino acids.

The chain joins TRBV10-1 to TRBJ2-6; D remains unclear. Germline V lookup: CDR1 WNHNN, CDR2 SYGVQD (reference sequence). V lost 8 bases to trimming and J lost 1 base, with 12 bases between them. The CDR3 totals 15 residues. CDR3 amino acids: CASSPQLSGANVLTF. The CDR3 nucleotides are TGCGCCAGCTCTCCACAGTTATCTGGGGCCAACGTCCTGACTTTC.

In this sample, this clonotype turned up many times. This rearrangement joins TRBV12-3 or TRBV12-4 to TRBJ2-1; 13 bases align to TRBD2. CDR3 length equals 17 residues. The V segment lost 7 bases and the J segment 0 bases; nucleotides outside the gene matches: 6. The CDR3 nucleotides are TGTGCCAGCACCCGGACTAGCGGGAGAAGCTCCTACAATGAGCAGTTCTTC. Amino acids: CASTRTSGRSSYNEQFF.

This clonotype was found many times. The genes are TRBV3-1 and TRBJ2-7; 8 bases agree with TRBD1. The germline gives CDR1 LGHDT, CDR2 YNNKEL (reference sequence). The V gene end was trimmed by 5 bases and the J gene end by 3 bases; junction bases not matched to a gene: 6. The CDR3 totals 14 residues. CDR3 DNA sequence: TGTGCCAGCAGCGGCGAGACAGGGGTCTACGAGCAGTACTTC. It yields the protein CASSGETGVYEQYF.

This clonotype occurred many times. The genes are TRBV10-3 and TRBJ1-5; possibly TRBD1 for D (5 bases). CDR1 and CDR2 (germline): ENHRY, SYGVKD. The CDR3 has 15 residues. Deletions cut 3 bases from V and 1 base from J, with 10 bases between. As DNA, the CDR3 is TGTGCCATCAGTGAAAAGTGGGGGAGCAATCAGCCCCAGCATTTT. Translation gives CAISEKWGSNQPQHF.

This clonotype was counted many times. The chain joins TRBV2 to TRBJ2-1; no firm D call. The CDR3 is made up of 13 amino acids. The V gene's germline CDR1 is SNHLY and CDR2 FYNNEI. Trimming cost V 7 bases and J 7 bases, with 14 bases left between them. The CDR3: CASNLAFRNEQFF. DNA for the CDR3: TGTGCCAGCAATCTGGCCTTTAGGAATGAGCAGTTCTTC.

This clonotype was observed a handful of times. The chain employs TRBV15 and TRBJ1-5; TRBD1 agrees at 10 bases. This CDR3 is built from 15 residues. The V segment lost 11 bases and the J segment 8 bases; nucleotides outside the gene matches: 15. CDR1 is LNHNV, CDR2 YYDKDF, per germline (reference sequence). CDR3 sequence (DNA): TGTGCCGCAAAGGCGGGACAGGGGCCCCTAGAGCCCCAGCATTTT. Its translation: CAAKAGQGPLEPQHF.

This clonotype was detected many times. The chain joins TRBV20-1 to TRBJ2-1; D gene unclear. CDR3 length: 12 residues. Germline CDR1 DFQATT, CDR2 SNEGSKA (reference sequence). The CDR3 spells CSASLSYNEQFF. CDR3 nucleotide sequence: TGCAGCGCATCCCTGTCCTACAATGAGCAGTTCTTC.

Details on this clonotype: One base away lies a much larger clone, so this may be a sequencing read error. In DNA form, the CDR3 reads TGTGCCAGCAGTGCGGTCAGCGAGCTGTACTTC. This gives the protein CASSAVSELYF. This rearrangement joins TRBV2 to TRBJ2-7; no firm D call. CDR3 size: 11 residues. The germline V gene encodes CDR1 SNHLY and CDR2 FYNNEI.

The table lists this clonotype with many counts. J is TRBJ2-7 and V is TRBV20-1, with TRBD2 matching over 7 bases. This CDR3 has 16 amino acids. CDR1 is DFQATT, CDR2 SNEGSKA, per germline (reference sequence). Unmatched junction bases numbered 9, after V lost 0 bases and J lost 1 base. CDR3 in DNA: TGCAGTGCTAGAGATCCCGCTCTAGCGGTTTCCTACGAGCAGTACTTC. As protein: CSARDPALAVSYEQYF.

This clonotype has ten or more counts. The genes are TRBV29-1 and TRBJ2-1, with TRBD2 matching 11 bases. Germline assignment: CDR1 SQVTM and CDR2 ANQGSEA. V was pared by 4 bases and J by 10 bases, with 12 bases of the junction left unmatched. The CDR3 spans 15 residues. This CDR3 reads CSVGSTSGTVREQFF. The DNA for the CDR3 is TGCAGCGTTGGATCGACTAGCGGGACCGTGAGGGAGCAGTTCTTC.

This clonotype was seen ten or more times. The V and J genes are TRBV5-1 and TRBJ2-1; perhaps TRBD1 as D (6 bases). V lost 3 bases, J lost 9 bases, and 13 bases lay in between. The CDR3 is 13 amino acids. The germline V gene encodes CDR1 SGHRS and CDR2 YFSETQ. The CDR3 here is CASSSNREGEQFF. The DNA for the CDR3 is TGCGCCAGCAGCTCTAACAGGGAAGGTGAGCAGTTCTTC.

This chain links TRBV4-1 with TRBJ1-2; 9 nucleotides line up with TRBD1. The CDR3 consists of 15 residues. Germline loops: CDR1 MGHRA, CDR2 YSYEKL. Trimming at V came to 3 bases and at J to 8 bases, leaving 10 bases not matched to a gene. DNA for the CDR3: TGCGCCAGCAGCCAGGTACAGGGGGCGAGACGCGGCTACACCTTC. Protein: CASSQVQGARRGYTF.